The sequence of this T cell receptor beta chain was determined in a study of breast tumors, draining lymph nodes, adjacent tissues. TCRdb processed the multiplex PCR reads anew with MiXCR; each CDR3 protein has one entry. The data show about 300,000 distinct CDR3 sequences, roughly 30% seen once. Trimming took off 4 bases at V and 8 bases at J, with 14 bases between the two ends. The CDR3 extends over 12 amino acids. Per germline, CDR1 GTSNPN and CDR2 SVGIG (reference sequence). Samples came from axillary lymph nodes draining the breast cancer. Study results and caveats: Most tumor T cells seemingly derive from lymph node, then expand in tumor. That most tumor T cells come from lymph nodes remained unproven.

This clonotype has ten or more counts. Its antigen is not known. This TCR came from a female donor with breast cancer. Some clones in this sample may be carry-over from other donors' samples. Sequencing was performed on axillary lymph node tissue. V gene TRBV30 combines with J gene TRBJ1-2; D not resolved. The chain's CDR3 is CAWTDPSRGYTF. CDR3 sequence (DNA): TGTGCCTGGACCGACCCTTCACGGGGCTACACCTTC.